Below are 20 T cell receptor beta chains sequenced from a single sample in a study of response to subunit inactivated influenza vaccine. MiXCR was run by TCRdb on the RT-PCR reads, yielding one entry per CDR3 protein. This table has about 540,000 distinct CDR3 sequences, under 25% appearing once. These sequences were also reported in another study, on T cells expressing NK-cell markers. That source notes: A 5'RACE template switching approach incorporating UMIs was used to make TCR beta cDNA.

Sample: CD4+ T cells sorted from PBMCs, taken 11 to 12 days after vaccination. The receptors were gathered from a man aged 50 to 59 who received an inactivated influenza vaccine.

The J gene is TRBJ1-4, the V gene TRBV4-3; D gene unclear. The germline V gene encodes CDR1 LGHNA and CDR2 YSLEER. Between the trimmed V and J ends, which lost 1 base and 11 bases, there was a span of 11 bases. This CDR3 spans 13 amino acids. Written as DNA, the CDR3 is TGCGCCAGCAGCCAAGGTCGAGGCGGCAAACTGTTTTTT. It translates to CASSQGRGGKLFF.

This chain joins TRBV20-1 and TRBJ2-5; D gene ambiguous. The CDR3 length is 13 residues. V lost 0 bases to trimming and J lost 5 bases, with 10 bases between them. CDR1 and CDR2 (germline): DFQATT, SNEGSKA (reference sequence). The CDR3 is CSARDRVVETQYF. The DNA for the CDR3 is TGCAGTGCTAGAGATCGGGTGGTGGAGACCCAGTACTTC.

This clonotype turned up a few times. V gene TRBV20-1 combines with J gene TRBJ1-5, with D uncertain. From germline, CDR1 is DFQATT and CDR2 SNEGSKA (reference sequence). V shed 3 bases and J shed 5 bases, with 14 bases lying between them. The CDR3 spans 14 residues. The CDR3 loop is CSARATKDHQPQHF. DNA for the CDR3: TGCAGTGCTAGGGCCACAAAGGACCATCAGCCCCAGCATTTT.

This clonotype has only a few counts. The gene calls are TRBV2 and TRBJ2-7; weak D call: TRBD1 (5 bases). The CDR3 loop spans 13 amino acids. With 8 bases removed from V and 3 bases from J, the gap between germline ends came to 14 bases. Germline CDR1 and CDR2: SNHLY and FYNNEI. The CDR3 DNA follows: TGTGCCAGCGGGGCAGAGTTTCGCTACGAGCAGTACTTC. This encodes CASGAEFRYEQYF.

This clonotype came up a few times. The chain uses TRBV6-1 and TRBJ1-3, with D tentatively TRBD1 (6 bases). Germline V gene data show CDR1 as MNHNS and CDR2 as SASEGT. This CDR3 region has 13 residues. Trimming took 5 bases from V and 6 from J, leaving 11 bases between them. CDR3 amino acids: CASSTGGPNTIYF. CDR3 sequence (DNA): TGTGCCAGCAGTACCGGGGGGCCAAACACCATATATTTT.

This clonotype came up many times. The CDR3 region is CASSGQGAGETQYF. The CDR3 DNA sequence: TGCGCCAGCAGTGGACAGGGGGCTGGCGAGACCCAGTACTTC. V usage is TRBV5-1 and J usage is TRBJ2-5, with 11 bases that match TRBD1. Germline V lookup: CDR1 SGHRS, CDR2 YFSETQ. The CDR3 loop spans 14 amino acids. Unmatched junction bases numbered 5, after V lost 5 bases and J lost 5 bases.

In nucleotides, the CDR3 is TGCAGTGCTACAGGAGAGGGGTTACATTCACCCCTCCACTTT. Protein: CSATGEGLHSPLHF. V and J are TRBV20-1 and TRBJ1-6, with D maybe TRBD1 (5 bases). The CDR3 has 14 amino acids. CDR1 is DFQATT, CDR2 SNEGSKA, per germline (reference sequence). Trimming shortened V by 4 bases and J by 8 bases, and 15 bases separated the two germline ends.

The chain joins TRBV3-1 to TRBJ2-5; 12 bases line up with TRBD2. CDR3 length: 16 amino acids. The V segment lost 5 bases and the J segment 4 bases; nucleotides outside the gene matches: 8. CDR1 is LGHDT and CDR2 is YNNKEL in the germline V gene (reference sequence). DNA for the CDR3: TGTGCCAGCAGCACCCGACTAGCGGGAGATGCAGAGACCCAGTACTTC. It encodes CASSTRLAGDAETQYF.

CDR3 DNA sequence: TGTGCCAGCAGCCACCTACCGGGGGTCAACACCGGGGAGCTGTTTTTT. Its translation is CASSHLPGVNTGELFF. This chain connects TRBV3-1 to TRBJ2-2; a possible D gene is TRBD2 (6 bases). Per germline, CDR1 LGHDT and CDR2 YNNKEL (reference sequence). This CDR3 region has 16 residues. Trimming stripped 3 bases from V and 2 bases from J, with 13 bases between.

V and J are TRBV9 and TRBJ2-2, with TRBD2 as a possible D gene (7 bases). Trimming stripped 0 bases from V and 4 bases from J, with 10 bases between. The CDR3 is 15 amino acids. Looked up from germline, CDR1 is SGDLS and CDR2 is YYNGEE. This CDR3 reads CASSVGGGATGELFF. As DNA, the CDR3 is TGTGCCAGCAGCGTAGGTGGGGGGGCCACCGGGGAGCTGTTTTTT.

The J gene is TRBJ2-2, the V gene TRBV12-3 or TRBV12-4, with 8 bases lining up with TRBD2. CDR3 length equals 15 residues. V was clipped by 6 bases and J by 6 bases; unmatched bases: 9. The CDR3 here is CASSPQRGTPGELFF. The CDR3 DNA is TGTGCCAGCAGCCCCCAGCGGGGGACTCCCGGGGAGCTGTTTTTT.

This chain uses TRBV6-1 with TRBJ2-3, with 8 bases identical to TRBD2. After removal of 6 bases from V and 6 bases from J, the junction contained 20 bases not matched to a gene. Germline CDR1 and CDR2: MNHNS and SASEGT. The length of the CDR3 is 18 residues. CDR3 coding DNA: TGTGCCAGCAGCGGGAGGGCACTTGGCAGGGCCCCAGGGGATACGCAGTATTTT. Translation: CASSGRALGRAPGDTQYF.

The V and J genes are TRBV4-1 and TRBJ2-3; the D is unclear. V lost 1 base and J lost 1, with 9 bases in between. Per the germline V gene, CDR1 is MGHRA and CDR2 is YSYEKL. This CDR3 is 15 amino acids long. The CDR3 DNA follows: TGCGCCAGCAGCCAAGTTTCGTCACGCACAGATACGCAGTATTTT. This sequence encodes CASSQVSSRTDTQYF.

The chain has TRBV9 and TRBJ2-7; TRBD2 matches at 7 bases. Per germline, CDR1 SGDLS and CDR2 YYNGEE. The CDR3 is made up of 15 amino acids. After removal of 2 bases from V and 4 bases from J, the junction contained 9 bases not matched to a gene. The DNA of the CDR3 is TGTGCCAGCAGCGTCCAAGCGGGGCCGACATACGAGCAGTACTTC. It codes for CASSVQAGPTYEQYF.

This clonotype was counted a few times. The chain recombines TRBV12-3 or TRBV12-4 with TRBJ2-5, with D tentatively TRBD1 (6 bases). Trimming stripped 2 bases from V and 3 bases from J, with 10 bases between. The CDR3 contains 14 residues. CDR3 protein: CASSLTGQKETQYF. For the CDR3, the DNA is TGTGCCAGCAGTTTAACTGGACAGAAAGAGACCCAGTACTTC.

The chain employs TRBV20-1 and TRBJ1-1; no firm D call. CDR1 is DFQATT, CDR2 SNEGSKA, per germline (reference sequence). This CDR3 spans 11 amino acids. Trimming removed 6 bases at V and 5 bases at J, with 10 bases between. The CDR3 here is CSAHLGTEAFF. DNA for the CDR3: TGCAGTGCCCACCTAGGGACTGAAGCTTTCTTT.

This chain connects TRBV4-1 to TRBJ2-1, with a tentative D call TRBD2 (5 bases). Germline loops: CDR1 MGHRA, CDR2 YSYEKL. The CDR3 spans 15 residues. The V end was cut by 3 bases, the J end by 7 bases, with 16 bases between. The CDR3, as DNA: TGCGCCAGCAGCCACCCCCCCGGGCGGGTGAATGAGCAGTTCTTC. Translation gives CASSHPPGRVNEQFF.

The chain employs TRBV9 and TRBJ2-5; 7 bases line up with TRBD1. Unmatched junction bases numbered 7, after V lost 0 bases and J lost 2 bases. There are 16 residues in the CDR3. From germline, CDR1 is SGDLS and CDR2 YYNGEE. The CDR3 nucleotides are TGTGCCAGCAGCGTAGGGGTACAGGGGAAACAAGAGACCCAGTACTTC. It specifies CASSVGVQGKQETQYF.

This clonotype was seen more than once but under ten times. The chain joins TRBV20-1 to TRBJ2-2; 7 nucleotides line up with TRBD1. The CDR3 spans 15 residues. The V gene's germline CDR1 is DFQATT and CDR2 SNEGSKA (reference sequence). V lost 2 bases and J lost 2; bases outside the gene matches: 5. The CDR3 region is CSARPGQKNTGELFF. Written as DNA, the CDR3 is TGCAGTGCTAGACCGGGACAGAAAAACACCGGGGAGCTGTTTTTT.

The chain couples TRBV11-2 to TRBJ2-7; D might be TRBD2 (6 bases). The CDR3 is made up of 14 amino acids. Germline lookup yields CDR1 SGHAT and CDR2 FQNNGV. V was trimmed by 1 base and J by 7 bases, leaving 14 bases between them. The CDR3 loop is CASSLVGLGSEQYF. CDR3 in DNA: TGTGCCAGCAGCTTAGTGGGACTGGGGAGTGAGCAGTACTTC.